This T cell receptor (beta chain) was found in a study of ipilimumab plus nivolumab after autologous stem cell transplantation. Study-level information: The DLBCL cohort had primary refractory and relapsed disease, with 18-month progression-free survival of around 88% and 27%.

V was shortened by 5 bases and J by 4 bases, with 9 bases between the two germline ends. CDR3 size: 13 residues. CDR1 SEHNR and CDR2 FQNEAQ come from the germline V gene (reference sequence). Through week 26, nivolumab 3 mg/kg IV was given weeks 1, 4, 7, 10, then biweekly. Some clones are missing from TCRdb's copy, which holds only in-frame ones; the method was immunoSEQ multiplex PCR. The sample records fewer than 20,000 clones, 75% to 85% being singletons. The rearrangement links TRBV7-9 to TRBJ2-1; no definite D call. Material: PBMCs, obtained in a trial of ipilimumab plus nivolumab as post-transplant consolidation. This sequence originates from a male donor with diffuse large B-cell lymphoma. Here the CDR3 reads CASSPWPYNEQFF. In DNA form, the CDR3 reads TGTGCCAGCAGCCCATGGCCTTACAATGAGCAGTTCTTC.